This T cell receptor (beta chain) is drawn from a study of blood T cell repertoires in COVID-19. Measured with immunoSEQ multiplex PCR; TCRdb has only the in-frame clones, and not every one. The table has 250,000 to 400,000 clones, 80% to 90% seen once. The CDR3 length is 15 residues. From germline, CDR1 is LGHDT and CDR2 YNNKEL (reference sequence). Trimming at V came to 6 bases and at J to 7 bases, leaving 12 bases not matched to a gene. Participants spanned ages about 18 to 90 years and resided in about two dozen US areas. The chain recombines TRBV3-1 (or the pseudogene TRBV3-2) with TRBJ2-3; TRBD1 agrees at 8 bases. The receptor's source is a woman younger than 45 who had recovered from COVID-19. Sequencing used PBMCs or T cells enriched from blood (not recorded which). The CDR3 is CASRKSDRAGHTQYF. CDR3 nucleotides: TGTGCCAGCAGAAAGTCGGACAGGGCGGGCCATACGCAGTATTTT.